Listed below are T cell receptor beta chains from one sample, sequenced in a study of T cell repertoires in cytomegalovirus infection. Each CDR3 protein gets one entry after TCRdb re-called the reads with MiXCR. This table has roughly 760,000 distinct CDR3 sequences, about 40% appearing once. Sequencing used PBMCs. Receptors originate from a human donor in good health (CMV status not recorded). Some clones in this sample may be carry-over from other donors' samples. CDR3s leave out the opening cysteine and the closing phenylalanine or tryptophan. Fields, in order: clone size, V gene, J gene, CDR3 protein. Size is stated for part of the rows, as once, few or many counts, or as a class when the clone is expanded.

>-|TRBV25-1|TRBJ2-7
ARSENPMGCRAYEQY
>-|TRBV7-9|TRBJ1-2
ASSDRNREPRYYGYT
>many|TRBV7-2|TRBJ2-7
ASSAGPFGAYEQY
>-|TRBV18|TRBJ2-3
ASSPVAGGRSTDTQY
>-|TRBV29-1|TRBJ2-3
SVEDVRGTDRADTHY
>-|TRBV6-2/TRBV6-3|TRBJ1-3
ASSSGFQGNTIY
>few|TRBV7-2|TRBJ1-5
ASSFSESNQPQH
>-|TRBV20-1|TRBJ1-2
SAEQGNYGYT
>-|TRBV7-2|TRBJ2-7
ASSTRNSLVVEQY
>-|TRBV7-7|TRBJ1-3
ASSSDRGNTIY
>few|TRBV12-3/TRBV12-4|TRBJ1-5
ASTPGGFANQPQH
>-|TRBV6-5|TRBJ1-2
ASSFRQGDYT
>-|TRBV28|TRBJ1-4
ASGKARGGEKLF
>-|TRBV20-1|TRBJ1-2
SARDQRTGGYGYT
>few|TRBV4-2|TRBJ2-3
ASKAGGDADTQY
>few|TRBV10-3|TRBJ1-1
AAAVRDKAF
>few|TRBV27|TRBJ2-7
ASSLQGANEQY
>-|TRBV6-4|TRBJ2-1
ASSDSGQGIGNEQF
>-|TRBV20-1|TRBJ1-5
SARGGYTLQPQH
>many|TRBV7-2|TRBJ2-4
ASSYPLGGAKNIQY
>many|TRBV7-2|TRBJ2-3
ASSLGWASGSDTQY
>few|TRBV28|TRBJ2-7
ASSSNLDTSYEQY
>-|TRBV28|TRBJ2-2
ASSFMLRGENTGELF
>-|TRBV12-3/TRBV12-4|TRBJ2-2
ASTPHLTGELF
>-|TRBV6-6|TRBJ1-6
ASRWGPAGNSPLH
>few|TRBV7-8|TRBJ2-7
ASSLPVDGRYEQY
>few|TRBV20-1|TRBJ2-1
SASRGSSYNEQF
>-|TRBV30|TRBJ1-1
AWRGGTTEAF
>-|TRBV5-4|TRBJ2-3
ASSSRQTSFTDTQY
>few|TRBV19|TRBJ2-3
ATGASTDTQY
>-|TRBV7-6|TRBJ2-7
ASTAIASGVGYEQY
>-|TRBV2|TRBJ1-1
ASSVQTGTEAF
>few|TRBV7-7|TRBJ2-5
ASSPQTSGRSETQY
>many|TRBV28|TRBJ2-5
AGGRTGGQETQY
>-|TRBV6-5|TRBJ2-5
ASSYSAQETQY
>-|TRBV6-1|TRBJ2-7
ASRLHYEQY
>-|TRBV19|TRBJ2-3
ASSMGTGGDDTQY
>few|TRBV5-3|TRBJ2-3
ASSSILGGISTDTQY
>-|TRBV28|TRBJ1-2
ARDTSASYYGYT
>-|TRBV20-1|TRBJ2-1
LGLAGVEQF
>few|TRBV11-2|TRBJ2-7
ASSVSPGQGTYEQY
>-|TRBV15|TRBJ1-6
ATSGVGQGSYNSPLH
>-|TRBV7-4|TRBJ2-1
ASSLAGGQGSYNEQF